These 9 T cell receptor beta chains were sequenced from one sample in a study of T cells after somatic rescue of genetic block. Using immunoSEQ multiplex PCR, the repertoire was profiled, and TCRdb retains in-frame clones only, with some absent. The table has 14,000 to 15,000 clones, 72% seen once; the top ten hold 13% to 15%. Material for sequencing was peripheral blood mononuclear cells (PBMCs). These receptors originate from a boy between 10 and 17 years old.

The chain has TRBV18 and TRBJ1-5, with 9 nucleotides matching TRBD1. The germline CDR1 and CDR2 sequences are KGHSH and LQKENI. The CDR3 consists of 15 residues. J gave up 8 bases and V 3 bases, and 8 bases lay outside the gene matches. CDR3 sequence reads: CASSPGQGTREPQHF. CDR3 coding DNA: TGTGCCAGCTCACCCGGACAGGGGACCCGGGAGCCCCAGCATTTT.

This clone has a count of ten or more. This chain connects TRBV6-5 to TRBJ2-1, with D possibly matching TRBD2 (5 bases). The V and J ends lost 4 bases and 1 base respectively, with 11 bases between them. Germline values: CDR1 MNHEY, CDR2 SVGAGI. CDR3 length equals 15 residues. DNA for the CDR3: TGTGCCAGCAGTTCCCTCCCGGGGTCCTACAATGAGCAGTTCTTC. This codes for CASSSLPGSYNEQFF.

In its sample, this clone ranks as medium-sized (0.01 to 0.1%). The chain is built from TRBV7-3 and TRBJ2-7; no clear D gene. Germline CDR1 SGHTA, CDR2 FQGTGA. Trimming cost V 4 bases and J 0 bases, with 10 bases left between them. This CDR3 is 14 amino acids long. The CDR3 loop reads CASSSMGSSYEQYF. The CDR3, as DNA: TGTGCCAGCAGCTCAATGGGCAGCTCCTACGAGCAGTACTTC. Complete variable domain (other parts from reference TRBV7-3 and TRBJ2-7): GAGVSQTPSNKVTEKGKYVELRCDPISGHTALYWYRQSLGQGPEFLIYFQGTGAADDSGLPNDRFFAVRPEGSVSTLKIQRTERGDSAVYLCASSSMGSSYEQYFGPGTRLTVT.

The chain uses TRBV10-3 and TRBJ1-4; D gene ambiguous. The CDR3 contains 15 residues. V was shortened by 10 bases and J by 5 bases, with 20 bases between the two germline ends. Germline V lookup: CDR1 ENHRY, CDR2 SYGVKD. The CDR3 DNA is TGTGCCACCCGTTTCTCGGATGGCTCCAATGAAAAACTGTTTTTT. It specifies CATRFSDGSNEKLFF.

This clone is labeled as medium-sized. The V call is TRBV29-1, the J call TRBJ2-5; tentative D call: TRBD1 (6 bases). Trimming took 5 bases from V and 5 from J, leaving 15 bases between them. The germline gives CDR1 SQVTM, CDR2 ANQGSEA. The CDR3 loop spans 13 amino acids. The CDR3 sequence: CSVLQGLAETQYF. In DNA, the CDR3 is TGCAGCGTTTTACAGGGTTTGGCGGAGACCCAGTACTTC.

The rearrangement links TRBV9 to TRBJ2-1; 7 bases are shared with TRBD1. After removal of 3 bases from V and 5 bases from J, the junction contained 11 bases not matched to a gene. The CDR3 contains 16 residues. Germline V gene data show CDR1 as SGDLS and CDR2 as YYNGEE. CDR3 bases: TGTGCCAGCAGCGACTTCCGGGACAGCCCCAACAATGAGCAGTTCTTC. Protein: CASSDFRDSPNNEQFF.

The chain joins TRBV18 to TRBJ2-7, with 9 positions matching TRBD1. Trimming at V came to 1 base and at J to 0 bases, leaving 4 bases not matched to a gene. Germline CDR1 and CDR2: KGHSH and LQKENI. The CDR3 sequence is 16 residues long. CDR3 residues: CASSPQTGGVSYEQYF. DNA for the CDR3: TGTGCCAGCTCACCACAAACAGGGGGCGTCTCCTACGAGCAGTACTTC.

For the CDR3, the DNA is TGTGCCAGCAGTCTCGGGGCAGGGGATATCTCCTACGAGCAGTACTTC. Protein product: CASSLGAGDISYEQYF. V and J are TRBV14 and TRBJ2-7; maybe TRBD1 (6 bases). In germline, CDR1 is SGHDN, CDR2 FVKESK. The CDR3 length is 16 residues. With 6 bases removed from V and 0 bases from J, the gap between germline ends came to 18 bases.

The chain couples TRBV7-9 to TRBJ2-3; 8 bases agree with TRBD1. Per germline, CDR1 SEHNR and CDR2 FQNEAQ (reference sequence). The J segment lost 2 bases and the V segment lost 7 bases, leaving 20 bases of the junction unmatched. The CDR3 totals 19 residues. The CDR3 coding sequence is TGTGCCAGCACCATCACCGACAGGGGTTACTACAGCACCACAGATACGCAGTATTTT. Its protein product is CASTITDRGYYSTTDTQYF.